The rows below give T cell receptor beta chains drawn from one sample of a study of cytomegalovirus exposure and HLA in healthy donors. Libraries were prepared by immunoSEQ multiplex PCR; TCRdb keeps only in-frame clonotypes and omits some of them. There are about 85,000 clones in the sample; over 70% occur only once, and roughly a quarter lies in the top ten. Sequenced: PBMCs. The receptor source for this set is a woman in her fifties or sixties in good health and CMV-seropositive. Both conserved end residues are part of each CDR3. The D gene is left open where the match is weak. Clone size is shown for a subset of rows, as once, few, many or a class of expanded clone.

clone size: few
V gene: TRBV5-1
J gene: TRBJ1-1
CDR3 length: 13
D gene: NA
CDR3 protein: CASSDDRRAEAFF
CDR3 DNA: TGCGCCAGCAGCGATGACAGACGTGCTGAAGCTTTCTTT

clone size: NA
V gene: TRBV7-3
J gene: TRBJ1-1
CDR3 length: 13
D gene: NA
CDR3 protein: CASLRRKNTEAFF
CDR3 DNA: TGTGCCAGTTTGAGGCGGAAGAACACTGAAGCTTTCTTT

clone size: NA
V gene: TRBV10-1
J gene: TRBJ2-1
CDR3 length: 17
D gene: TRBD2
CDR3 protein: CASSGNIPGLATNEQFF
CDR3 DNA: TGCGCCAGCAGTGGGAATATTCCGGGACTAGCGACCAATGAGCAGTTCTTC

clone size: once
V gene: TRBV29-1
J gene: TRBJ2-6
CDR3 length: 14
D gene: NA
CDR3 protein: CSVLTLPGANVLTF
CDR3 DNA: TGCAGCGTACTGACACTCCCTGGGGCCAACGTCCTGACTTTC

clone size: NA
V gene: TRBV19
J gene: TRBJ2-1
CDR3 length: 18
D gene: TRBD2
CDR3 protein: CASSMGRGLAGGINEQFF
CDR3 DNA: TGTGCCAGTAGTATGGGCAGGGGACTAGCGGGAGGTATTAATGAGCAGTTCTTC

clone size: NA
V gene: TRBV5-1
J gene: TRBJ2-3
CDR3 length: 22
D gene: TRBD2
CDR3 protein: CASRAGTRSVISGGRYTDTQYF
CDR3 DNA: TGCGCCAGCAGGGCGGGTACCCGATCAGTCATTAGCGGGGGGCGGTACACAGATACGCAGTATTTT

clone size: NA
V gene: TRBV6-6
J gene: TRBJ1-1
CDR3 length: 11
D gene: NA
CDR3 protein: CASVGGTEAFF
CDR3 DNA: TGTGCCAGCGTCGGGGGCACTGAAGCTTTCTTT

clone size: NA
V gene: TRBV5-4
J gene: TRBJ1-2
CDR3 length: 13
D gene: NA
CDR3 protein: CASSSGQLYGYTF
CDR3 DNA: TGTGCCAGCAGCTCCGGACAGCTCTATGGCTACACCTTC

clone size: NA
V gene: TRBV27
J gene: TRBJ1-2
CDR3 length: 15
D gene: TRBD1
CDR3 protein: CASSSGTGELAGYTF
CDR3 DNA: TGTGCCAGCAGTTCCGGGACAGGGGAATTAGCTGGCTACACCTTC

clone size: NA
V gene: TRBV2
J gene: TRBJ2-3
CDR3 length: 13
D gene: NA
CDR3 protein: CASSEVGPDTQYF
CDR3 DNA: TGTGCCAGCAGTGAAGTGGGCCCAGATACGCAGTATTTT

clone size: NA
V gene: TRBV30
J gene: TRBJ1-1
CDR3 length: 13
D gene: TRBD1
CDR3 protein: CAWTGGLNTEAFF
CDR3 DNA: TGTGCCTGGACAGGGGGCTTAAACACTGAAGCTTTCTTT

clone size: NA
V gene: TRBV7-8
J gene: TRBJ1-5
CDR3 length: 15
D gene: NA
CDR3 protein: CASSPWGGANQPQHF
CDR3 DNA: TGTGCCAGCAGCCCTTGGGGAGGGGCAAATCAGCCCCAGCATTTT

clone size: NA
V gene: TRBV5-6
J gene: TRBJ1-1
CDR3 length: 13
D gene: NA
CDR3 protein: CASSPPGGPEAFF
CDR3 DNA: TGTGCCAGCAGCCCGCCCGGGGGGCCTGAAGCTTTCTTT

clone size: once
V gene: TRBV11-2
J gene: TRBJ1-2
CDR3 length: 14
D gene: NA
CDR3 protein: CASSLDRGSYGYTF
CDR3 DNA: TGTGCCAGCAGCTTAGACAGAGGAAGCTATGGCTACACCTTC

clone size: NA
V gene: TRBV27
J gene: TRBJ1-6
CDR3 length: 14
D gene: NA
CDR3 protein: CASSFAGGNSPLHF
CDR3 DNA: TGTGCCAGCAGTTTTGCCGGGGGGAATTCACCCCTCCACTTT

clone size: NA
V gene: TRBV4-1
J gene: TRBJ1-6
CDR3 length: 16
D gene: TRBD1
CDR3 protein: CASSSRQGVANSPLHF
CDR3 DNA: TGCGCCAGCAGCTCTAGACAGGGGGTCGCTAATTCACCCCTCCACTTT

clone size: NA
V gene: TRBV14
J gene: TRBJ2-5
CDR3 length: 15
D gene: TRBD1
CDR3 protein: CASSTWDRGREIQYF
CDR3 DNA: TGTGCCAGCAGCACCTGGGACAGGGGAAGAGAGATCCAGTACTTC

clone size: NA
V gene: TRBV4-1
J gene: TRBJ2-1
CDR3 length: 15
D gene: NA
CDR3 protein: CASSQIEGGRNEQFF
CDR3 DNA: TGCGCCAGCAGCCAAATTGAGGGGGGGCGGAATGAGCAGTTCTTC

clone size: NA
V gene: TRBV6-1
J gene: TRBJ2-3
CDR3 length: 12
D gene: TRBD2
CDR3 protein: CASRSGANTQYF
CDR3 DNA: TGTGCCAGCAGGAGCGGGGCAAATACGCAGTATTTT

clone size: few
V gene: TRBV19
J gene: TRBJ2-7
CDR3 length: 15
D gene: NA
CDR3 protein: CASRPAGVFGGEQYF
CDR3 DNA: TGTGCCAGTCGCCCTGCCGGGGTGTTCGGGGGCGAGCAGTACTTC

clone size: NA
V gene: TRBV19
J gene: TRBJ1-3
CDR3 length: 14
D gene: NA
CDR3 protein: CASSPTFSGNTIYF
CDR3 DNA: TGTGCCAGTAGCCCGACATTCTCTGGAAACACCATATATTTT

clone size: NA
V gene: TRBV5-6
J gene: TRBJ2-5
CDR3 length: 15
D gene: NA
CDR3 protein: CASSPGLSGQETQYF
CDR3 DNA: TGTGCCAGCAGCCCTGGTTTGTCGGGACAAGAGACCCAGTACTTC

clone size: NA
V gene: TRBV15
J gene: TRBJ1-1
CDR3 length: 12
D gene: NA
CDR3 protein: CATSITRREAFF
CDR3 DNA: TGTGCCACCAGCATAACGCGGAGAGAAGCTTTCTTT

clone size: NA
V gene: TRBV13
J gene: TRBJ1-2
CDR3 length: 13
D gene: NA
CDR3 protein: CASSLRGKPGYTF
CDR3 DNA: TGTGCCAGCAGCCTGAGGGGGAAACCGGGCTACACCTTC

clone size: once
V gene: TRBV6-1
J gene: TRBJ1-6
CDR3 length: 14
D gene: TRBD1
CDR3 protein: CASSPGTGVSPLHF
CDR3 DNA: TGTGCCAGCAGTCCTGGGACAGGGGTTTCACCCCTCCACTTT

clone size: NA
V gene: TRBV5-1
J gene: TRBJ2-2
CDR3 length: 17
D gene: NA
CDR3 protein: CASREFRDTSNTGELFF
CDR3 DNA: TGCGCCAGCCGGGAATTTCGGGACACCTCGAACACCGGGGAGCTGTTTTTT

clone size: NA
V gene: TRBV4-1
J gene: TRBJ2-2
CDR3 length: 16
D gene: TRBD2
CDR3 protein: CASEKGGGSVSGELFF
CDR3 DNA: TGCGCCAGCGAAAAGGGCGGCGGGAGTGTATCCGGGGAGCTGTTTTTT

clone size: NA
V gene: TRBV29-1
J gene: TRBJ1-1
CDR3 length: 13
D gene: NA
CDR3 protein: CSALRDSATEAFF
CDR3 DNA: TGCAGCGCCCTTAGGGACTCAGCCACTGAAGCTTTCTTT

clone size: NA
V gene: TRBV5-1
J gene: TRBJ1-4
CDR3 length: 15
D gene: TRBD1
CDR3 protein: CASSSDRGMGEKLFF
CDR3 DNA: TGCGCCAGCAGCTCGGACAGGGGAATGGGTGAAAAACTGTTTTTT

clone size: few
V gene: TRBV5-1
J gene: TRBJ1-2
CDR3 length: 15
D gene: TRBD1
CDR3 protein: CASSTGTGDPYGYTF
CDR3 DNA: TGCGCCAGCAGCACCGGGACAGGGGACCCTTATGGCTACACCTTC

clone size: NA
V gene: TRBV11-3
J gene: TRBJ1-3
CDR3 length: 16
D gene: NA
CDR3 protein: CASSPRGTTSGNTIYF
CDR3 DNA: TGTGCCAGCAGCCCCAGAGGGACAACCTCTGGAAACACCATATATTTT

clone size: NA
V gene: TRBV9
J gene: TRBJ2-3
CDR3 length: 17
D gene: TRBD2
CDR3 protein: CASSVGQRGARKDTQYF
CDR3 DNA: TGTGCCAGCAGCGTAGGTCAGCGGGGGGCCAGGAAGGATACGCAGTATTTT

clone size: NA
V gene: TRBV2
J gene: TRBJ2-2
CDR3 length: 17
D gene: NA
CDR3 protein: CASSESASVSNTGELFF
CDR3 DNA: TGTGCCAGCAGTGAGTCGGCTAGCGTCTCGAACACCGGGGAGCTGTTTTTT

clone size: once
V gene: TRBV19
J gene: TRBJ2-1
CDR3 length: 18
D gene: NA
CDR3 protein: CASSIKAAGISTGNEQFF
CDR3 DNA: TGTGCCAGTAGTATAAAGGCAGCAGGGATTTCCACGGGCAATGAGCAGTTCTTC

clone size: few
V gene: TRBV5-6
J gene: TRBJ1-2
CDR3 length: 15
D gene: TRBD1
CDR3 protein: CASSLGWTGIYGYTF
CDR3 DNA: TGTGCCAGCAGCTTGGGGTGGACAGGGATCTATGGCTACACCTTC

clone size: NA
V gene: TRBV7-3
J gene: TRBJ2-3
CDR3 length: 13
D gene: NA
CDR3 protein: CASSLGSRNTQYF
CDR3 DNA: TGTGCCAGCAGCTTAGGGAGCCGTAATACGCAGTATTTT

clone size: NA
V gene: TRBV4-2
J gene: TRBJ2-1
CDR3 length: 14
D gene: NA
CDR3 protein: CASSQEAAHNEQFF
CDR3 DNA: TGTGCCAGCAGCCAAGAGGCGGCCCACAATGAGCAGTTCTTC

clone size: NA
V gene: TRBV20-1
J gene: TRBJ1-2
CDR3 length: 10
D gene: NA
CDR3 protein: CSAQRDGYTF
CDR3 DNA: TGCAGTGCTCAACGCGATGGCTACACCTTC

clone size: NA
V gene: TRBV6-1
J gene: TRBJ1-2
CDR3 length: 14
D gene: NA
CDR3 protein: CASSDPPGPRSYTF
CDR3 DNA: TGTGCCAGCAGTGACCCCCCAGGCCCCAGAAGCTACACCTTC

clone size: NA
V gene: TRBV6-1
J gene: TRBJ1-2
CDR3 length: 14
D gene: TRBD1
CDR3 protein: CASSPDRTSYGYTF
CDR3 DNA: TGTGCCAGCAGCCCGGACAGGACGAGCTATGGCTACACCTTC

clone size: NA
V gene: TRBV30
J gene: TRBJ2-5
CDR3 length: 17
D gene: TRBD2
CDR3 protein: CAWVGGTSGLYQETQYF
CDR3 DNA: TGTGCCTGGGTGGGGGGCACTAGCGGGTTGTACCAAGAGACCCAGTACTTC

clone size: NA
V gene: TRBV6-5
J gene: TRBJ1-1
CDR3 length: 15
D gene: TRBD1
CDR3 protein: CASSYPDRVDTEAFF
CDR3 DNA: TGTGCCAGCAGTTACCCGGACAGGGTGGACACTGAAGCTTTCTTT

clone size: NA
V gene: TRBV1
J gene: TRBJ2-1
CDR3 length: 12
D gene: NA
CDR3 protein: CTSSQAPGEQFF
CDR3 DNA: TGCACCAGCAGCCAGGCACCTGGTGAGCAGTTCTTC

clone size: NA
V gene: TRBV11-2
J gene: TRBJ2-1
CDR3 length: 17
D gene: TRBD2
CDR3 protein: CASSLVRGTSGYNEQFF
CDR3 DNA: TGTGCCAGCAGCTTAGTACGGGGTACTAGCGGTTACAATGAGCAGTTCTTC

clone size: NA
V gene: TRBV7-3
J gene: TRBJ2-3
CDR3 length: 18
D gene: TRBD2
CDR3 protein: CASSLDRGLAGTTDTQYF
CDR3 DNA: TGTGCCAGCAGCTTAGACCGGGGACTAGCGGGGACCACAGATACGCAGTATTTT

clone size: NA
V gene: TRBV6-5
J gene: TRBJ2-3
CDR3 length: 14
D gene: TRBD2
CDR3 protein: CASSSRTSPYTQYF
CDR3 DNA: TGTGCCAGCAGTTCACGGACTAGCCCGTATACGCAGTATTTT

clone size: NA
V gene: TRBV7-8
J gene: TRBJ2-3
CDR3 length: 17
D gene: NA
CDR3 protein: CASSLEAGRASTDTQYF
CDR3 DNA: TGTGCCAGCAGCTTAGAGGCGGGCCGGGCTAGCACAGATACGCAGTATTTT

clone size: NA
V gene: TRBV13
J gene: TRBJ2-7
CDR3 length: 14
D gene: NA
CDR3 protein: CASSNRDSLPEQYF
CDR3 DNA: TGTGCCAGCAGCAACCGGGACTCCCTCCCCGAGCAGTACTTC

clone size: NA
V gene: TRBV11-2
J gene: TRBJ1-1
CDR3 length: 15
D gene: NA
CDR3 protein: CASSLRSYPNTEAFF
CDR3 DNA: TGTGCCAGCAGCTTAAGGAGTTACCCGAACACTGAAGCTTTCTTT

clone size: NA
V gene: TRBV19
J gene: TRBJ1-1
CDR3 length: 12
D gene: NA
CDR3 protein: CASSMGPAEAFF
CDR3 DNA: TGTGCCAGTAGTATGGGGCCAGCCGAAGCTTTCTTT

clone size: NA
V gene: TRBV19
J gene: TRBJ2-7
CDR3 length: 14
D gene: NA
CDR3 protein: CASSPRAEGYEQYF
CDR3 DNA: TGTGCCAGTAGTCCCCGGGCTGAGGGCTACGAGCAGTACTTC

clone size: NA
V gene: TRBV4-1
J gene: TRBJ2-3
CDR3 length: 18
D gene: TRBD2
CDR3 protein: CASSQLKGLAASTDTQYF
CDR3 DNA: TGCGCCAGCAGCCAACTAAAGGGGCTAGCGGCTAGCACAGATACGCAGTATTTT

clone size: NA
V gene: TRBV27
J gene: TRBJ2-2
CDR3 length: 14
D gene: NA
CDR3 protein: CASSFSAGIRELFF
CDR3 DNA: TGTGCCAGCAGTTTTAGCGCGGGCATCCGGGAGCTGTTTTTT